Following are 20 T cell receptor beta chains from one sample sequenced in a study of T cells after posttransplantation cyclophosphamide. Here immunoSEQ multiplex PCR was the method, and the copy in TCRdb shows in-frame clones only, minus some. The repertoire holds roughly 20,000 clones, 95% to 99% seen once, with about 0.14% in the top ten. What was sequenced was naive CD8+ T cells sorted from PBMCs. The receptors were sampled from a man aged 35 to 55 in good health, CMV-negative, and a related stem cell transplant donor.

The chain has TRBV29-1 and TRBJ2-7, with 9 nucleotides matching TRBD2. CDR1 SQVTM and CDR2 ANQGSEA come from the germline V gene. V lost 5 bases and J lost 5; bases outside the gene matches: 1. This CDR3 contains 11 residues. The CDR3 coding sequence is TGCAGCGTTAGCGGGGGGAACGAGCAGTACTTC. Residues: CSVSGGNEQYF.

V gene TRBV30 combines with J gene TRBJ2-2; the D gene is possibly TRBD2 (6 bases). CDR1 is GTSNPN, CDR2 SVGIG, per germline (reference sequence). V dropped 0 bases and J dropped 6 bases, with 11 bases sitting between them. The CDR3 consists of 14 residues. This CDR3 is CAWSVLREAGELFF. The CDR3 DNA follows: TGTGCCTGGAGTGTATTGAGGGAGGCCGGGGAGCTGTTTTTT.

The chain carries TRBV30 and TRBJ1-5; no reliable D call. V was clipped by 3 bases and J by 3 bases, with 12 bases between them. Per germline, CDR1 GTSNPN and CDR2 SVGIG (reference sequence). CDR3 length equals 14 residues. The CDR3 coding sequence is TGTGCCTGGAGATCCACGGGGTACAATCAGCCCCAGCATTTT. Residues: CAWRSTGYNQPQHF.

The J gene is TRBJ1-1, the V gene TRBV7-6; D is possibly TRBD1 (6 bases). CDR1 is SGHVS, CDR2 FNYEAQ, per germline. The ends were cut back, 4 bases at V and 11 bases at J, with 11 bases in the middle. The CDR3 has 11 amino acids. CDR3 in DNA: TGTGCCAGCAGCTCAGGGGTAGGTGCTTTCTTT. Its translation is CASSSGVGAFF.

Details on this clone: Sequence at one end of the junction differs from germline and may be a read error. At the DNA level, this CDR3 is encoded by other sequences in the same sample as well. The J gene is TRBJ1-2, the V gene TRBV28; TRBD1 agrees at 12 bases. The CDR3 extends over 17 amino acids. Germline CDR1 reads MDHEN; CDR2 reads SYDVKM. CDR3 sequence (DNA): TGCGCCAGCAGTTTAATCGGGACAGGGGGCCCAGGCTATGGCTACACCTTC. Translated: CASSLIGTGGPGYGYTF.

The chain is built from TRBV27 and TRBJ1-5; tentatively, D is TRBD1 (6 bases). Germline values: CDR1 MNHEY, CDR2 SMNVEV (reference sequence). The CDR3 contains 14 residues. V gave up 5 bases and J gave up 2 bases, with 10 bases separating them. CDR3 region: CASSPTGGNQPQHF. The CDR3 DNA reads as TGTGCCAGCAGTCCGACAGGTGGCAATCAGCCCCAGCATTTT.

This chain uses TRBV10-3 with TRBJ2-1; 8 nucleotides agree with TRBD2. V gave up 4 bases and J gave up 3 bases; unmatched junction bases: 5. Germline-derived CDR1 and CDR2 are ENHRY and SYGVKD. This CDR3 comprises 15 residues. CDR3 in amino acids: CAISGTSGNYNEQFF. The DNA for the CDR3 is TGTGCCATCAGTGGCACTAGCGGTAACTACAATGAGCAGTTCTTC.

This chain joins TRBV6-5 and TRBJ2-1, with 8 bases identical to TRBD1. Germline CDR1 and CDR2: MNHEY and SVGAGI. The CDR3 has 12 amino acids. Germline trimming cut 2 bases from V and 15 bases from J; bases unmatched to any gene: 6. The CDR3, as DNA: TGTGCCAGCAGTTACGGCAGGGGGCGTTCGTTCTTC. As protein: CASSYGRGRSFF.

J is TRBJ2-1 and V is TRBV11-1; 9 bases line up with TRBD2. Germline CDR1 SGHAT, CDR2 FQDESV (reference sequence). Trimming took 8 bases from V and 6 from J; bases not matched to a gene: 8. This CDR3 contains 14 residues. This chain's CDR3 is CASAAGGGSNEQFF. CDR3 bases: TGTGCCAGCGCAGCGGGAGGAGGTAGCAATGAGCAGTTCTTC. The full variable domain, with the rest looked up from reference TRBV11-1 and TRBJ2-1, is EAEVAQSPRYKITEKSQAVAFWCDPISGHATLYWYRQILGQGPELLVQFQDESVVDDSQLPKDRFSAERLKGVDSTLKIQPAELGDSAMYLCASAAGGGSNEQFFGPGTRLTVL.

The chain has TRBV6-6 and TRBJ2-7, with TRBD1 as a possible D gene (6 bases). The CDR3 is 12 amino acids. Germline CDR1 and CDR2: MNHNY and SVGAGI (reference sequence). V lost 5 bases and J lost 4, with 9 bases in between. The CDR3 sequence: CASSGTPYEQYF. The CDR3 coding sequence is TGTGCCAGCAGTGGGACACCTTACGAGCAGTACTTC.

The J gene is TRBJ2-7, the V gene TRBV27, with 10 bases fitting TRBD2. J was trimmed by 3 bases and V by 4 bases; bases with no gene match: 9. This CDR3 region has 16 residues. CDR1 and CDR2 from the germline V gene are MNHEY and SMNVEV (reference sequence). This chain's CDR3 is CASSSTGTSVVYEQYF. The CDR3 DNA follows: TGTGCCAGCAGTTCCACCGGGACTAGCGTCGTCTACGAGCAGTACTTC.

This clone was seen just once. In nucleotides, the CDR3 is TGTGCCAGCAGTTTCACCGGACTGCACTCTGGAAACACCATATATTTT. The encoded protein is CASSFTGLHSGNTIYF. This chain links TRBV28 with TRBJ1-3, with D unclear. V lost 3 bases and J lost 0, with 12 bases in between. CDR1 and CDR2 from the germline V gene are MDHEN and SYDVKM. The CDR3 runs to 16 residues.

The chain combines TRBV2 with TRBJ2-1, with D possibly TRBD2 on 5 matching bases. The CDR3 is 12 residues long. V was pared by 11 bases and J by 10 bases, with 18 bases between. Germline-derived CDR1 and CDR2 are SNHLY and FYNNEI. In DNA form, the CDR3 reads TGTGCCCTCCTGGGAGTAGGGAAGGAGCAGTTCTTC. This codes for CALLGVGKEQFF.

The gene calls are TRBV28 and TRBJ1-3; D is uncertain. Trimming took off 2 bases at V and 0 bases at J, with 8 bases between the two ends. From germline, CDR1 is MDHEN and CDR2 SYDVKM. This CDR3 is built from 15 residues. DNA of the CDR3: TGTGCCAGCAGTTTACCAGGCGTCTCTGGAAACACCATATATTTT. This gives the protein CASSLPGVSGNTIYF.

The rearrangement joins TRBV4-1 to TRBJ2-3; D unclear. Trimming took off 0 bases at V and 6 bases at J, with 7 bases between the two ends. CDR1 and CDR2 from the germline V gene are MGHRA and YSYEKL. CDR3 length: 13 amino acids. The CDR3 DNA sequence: TGCGCCAGCAGCCAAGAGTACGGGGATACGCAGTATTTT. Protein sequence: CASSQEYGDTQYF.

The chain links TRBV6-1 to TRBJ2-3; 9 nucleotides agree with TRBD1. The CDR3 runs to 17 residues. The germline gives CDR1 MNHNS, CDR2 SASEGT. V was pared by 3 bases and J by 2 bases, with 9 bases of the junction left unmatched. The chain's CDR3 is CASSDINRGLFTDTQYF. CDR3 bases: TGTGCCAGCAGTGACATTAACAGGGGGCTTTTCACAGATACGCAGTATTTT.

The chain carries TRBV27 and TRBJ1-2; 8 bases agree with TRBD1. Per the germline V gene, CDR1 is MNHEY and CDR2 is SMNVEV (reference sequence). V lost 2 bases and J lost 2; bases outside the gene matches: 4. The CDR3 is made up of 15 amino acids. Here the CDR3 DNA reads TGTGCCAGCAGTTTACGACAGGGGCGCAACTATGGCTACACCTTC. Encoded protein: CASSLRQGRNYGYTF.

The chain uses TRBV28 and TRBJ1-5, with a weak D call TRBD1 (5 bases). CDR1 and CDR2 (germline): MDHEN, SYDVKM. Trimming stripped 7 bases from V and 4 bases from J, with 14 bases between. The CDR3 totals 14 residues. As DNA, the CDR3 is TGTGCCAGCACCCCAGGAAAGGGGAATCAGCCCCAGCATTTT. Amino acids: CASTPGKGNQPQHF.

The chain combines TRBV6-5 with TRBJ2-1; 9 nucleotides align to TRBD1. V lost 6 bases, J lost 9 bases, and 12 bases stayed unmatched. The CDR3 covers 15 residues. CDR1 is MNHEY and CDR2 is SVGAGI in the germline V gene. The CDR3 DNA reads TGTGCCAGCAGCGCGTACAGGGGGCTGGCGGGTGAGCAGTTCTTC. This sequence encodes CASSAYRGLAGEQFF.

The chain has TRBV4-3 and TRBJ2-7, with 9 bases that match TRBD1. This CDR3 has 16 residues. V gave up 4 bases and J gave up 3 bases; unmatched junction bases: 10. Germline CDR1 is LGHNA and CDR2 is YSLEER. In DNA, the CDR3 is TGCGCCAGCAGCCTACAAACAGGGGGCAATAGCTACGAGCAGTACTTC. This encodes CASSLQTGGNSYEQYF.